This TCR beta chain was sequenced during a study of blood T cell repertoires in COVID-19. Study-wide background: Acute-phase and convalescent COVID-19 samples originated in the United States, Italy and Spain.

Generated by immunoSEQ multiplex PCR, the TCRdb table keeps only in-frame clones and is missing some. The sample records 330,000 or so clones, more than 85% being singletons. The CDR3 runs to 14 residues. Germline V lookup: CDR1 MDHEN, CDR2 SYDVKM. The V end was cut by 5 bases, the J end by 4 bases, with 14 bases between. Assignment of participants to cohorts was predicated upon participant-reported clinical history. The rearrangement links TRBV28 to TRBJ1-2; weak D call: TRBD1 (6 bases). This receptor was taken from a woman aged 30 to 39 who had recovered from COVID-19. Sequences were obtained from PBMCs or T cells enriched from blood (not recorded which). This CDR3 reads CASSPQTGSYGYTF. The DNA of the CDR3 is TGTGCCAGCAGTCCACAGACAGGCTCCTATGGCTACACCTTC.